Included here is one TCR beta chain sequence, with context. Recovered participants had two consecutive negative NP/OP PCR tests, healthcare professional clearance, or symptom resolution. These data come from a study of blood T cell repertoires in COVID-19. Across the whole study: The analysed material was cDNA or gDNA that came from T cells, B-cell-depleted T cells, or PBMCs.

Per the study methods: Estimation of nucleated cell counts relied on the amplification of reference gene primers. Repertoires were generated with immunoSEQ multiplex PCR, while TCRdb's copy carries only in-frame clones and drops some. V and J calls plus clone size are reproduced from that table; the DNA served to infer D and trimming. The sample contains about 270,000 clones, roughly nine tenths of which appear only once. The V and J ends lost 6 bases and 4 bases, in that order; junction bases with no gene match: 6. This CDR3 is 13 amino acids long. Germline values: CDR1 DFQATT, CDR2 SNEGSKA (reference sequence).

Sequenced input: PBMCs or T cells enriched from blood (not recorded which). The V call is TRBV20-1, the J call TRBJ2-1; 7 positions match TRBD2. The clonotype comes from a woman aged 45-65 years who had recovered from COVID-19. The CDR3 nucleotides are TGCAGTGCCAGTCCTAGCGGATACAATGAGCAGTTCTTC. Amino acid sequence: CSASPSGYNEQFF.